The clone carrying this T cell receptor (beta chain) appeared a single time. The antigen is undetermined. Assay used: immunoSEQ multiplex PCR; TCRdb lists only in-frame clones, some missing. The data contain 70,000 or so clones, about 88% of them singletons. The sample originates from a study of OX40 agonist ivuxolimab in advanced cancers. Study overall: Patients with hepatocellular carcinoma, melanoma, renal cell or head and neck cancer made up the dose-escalation patients. Study results and limitations: CD8+ T cells (on average) carried more expanded clones than CD4+ T cells.

The CDR3 contains 16 residues. Germline V gene data show CDR1 as MDHEN and CDR2 as SYDVKM. Trimming cost V 6 bases and J 5 bases; bases outside gene matches: 12. The source of this sequence is an adult with an advanced solid tumor such as melanoma, head and neck, liver or kidney cancer. V is TRBV28 and J is TRBJ2-2; TRBD2 matches 7 bases. The sequencing here drew on CD4+ or CD8+ T cells sorted from blood, taken in a trial of the OX40 agonist ivuxolimab. DNA for the CDR3: TGTGCCAGCAGGAGCTCCGGGGCGGGGGATACCGGGGAGCTGTTTTTT. It is translated as CASRSSGAGDTGELFF.